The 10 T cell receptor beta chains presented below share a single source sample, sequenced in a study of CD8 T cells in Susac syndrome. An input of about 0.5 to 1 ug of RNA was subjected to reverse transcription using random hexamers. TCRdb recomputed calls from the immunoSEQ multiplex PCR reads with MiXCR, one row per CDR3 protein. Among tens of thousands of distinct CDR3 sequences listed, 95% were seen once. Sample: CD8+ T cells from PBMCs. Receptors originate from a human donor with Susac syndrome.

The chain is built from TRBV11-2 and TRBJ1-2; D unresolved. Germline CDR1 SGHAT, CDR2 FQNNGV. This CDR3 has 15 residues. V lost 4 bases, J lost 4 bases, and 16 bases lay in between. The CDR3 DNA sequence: TGTGCCAGCAGCTCCTCCGAGGGTTCCCTCTATGGCTACACCTTC. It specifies CASSSSEGSLYGYTF.

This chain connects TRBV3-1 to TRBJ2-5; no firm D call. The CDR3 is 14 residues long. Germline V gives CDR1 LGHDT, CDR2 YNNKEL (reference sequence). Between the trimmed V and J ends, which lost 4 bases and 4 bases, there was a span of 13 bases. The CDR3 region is CASSLSRRRETQYF. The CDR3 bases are TGTGCCAGCAGCCTATCGAGAAGGAGAGAGACCCAGTACTTC.

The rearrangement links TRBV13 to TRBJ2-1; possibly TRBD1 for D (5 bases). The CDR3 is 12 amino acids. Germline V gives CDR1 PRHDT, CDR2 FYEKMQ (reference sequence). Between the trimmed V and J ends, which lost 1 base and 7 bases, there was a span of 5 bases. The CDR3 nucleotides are TGTGCCAGCAGCTTAGCAGGGAATGAGCAGTTCTTC. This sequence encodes CASSLAGNEQFF.

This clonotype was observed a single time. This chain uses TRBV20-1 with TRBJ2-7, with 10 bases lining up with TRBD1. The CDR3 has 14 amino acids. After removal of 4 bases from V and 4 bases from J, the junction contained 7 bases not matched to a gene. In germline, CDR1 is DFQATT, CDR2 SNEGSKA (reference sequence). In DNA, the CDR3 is TGCAGTGCTAAAACCGGGACAGGGGTATACGAGCAGTACTTC. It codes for CSAKTGTGVYEQYF.

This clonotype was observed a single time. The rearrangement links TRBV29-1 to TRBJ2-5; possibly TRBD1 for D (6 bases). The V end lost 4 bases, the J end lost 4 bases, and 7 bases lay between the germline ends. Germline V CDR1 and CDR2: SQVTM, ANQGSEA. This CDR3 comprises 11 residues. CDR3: CSVAQGETQYF. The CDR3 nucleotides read TGCAGCGTTGCACAGGGAGAGACCCAGTACTTC.

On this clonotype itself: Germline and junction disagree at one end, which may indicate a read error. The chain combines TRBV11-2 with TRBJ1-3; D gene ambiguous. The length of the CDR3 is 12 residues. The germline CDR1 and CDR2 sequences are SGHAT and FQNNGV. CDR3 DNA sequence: TGTGCCAGCAGCTCCGACACCGGTTTCTTGGATTTT. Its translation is CASSSDTGFLDF. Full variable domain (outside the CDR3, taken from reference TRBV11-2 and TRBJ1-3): EAGVAQSPRYKIIEKRQSVAFWCNPISGHATLYWYQQILGQGPKLLIQFQNNGVVDDSQLPKDRFSAERLKGVDSTLKIQPAKLEDSAVYLCASSSDTGFLDFGEGSWLTVV.

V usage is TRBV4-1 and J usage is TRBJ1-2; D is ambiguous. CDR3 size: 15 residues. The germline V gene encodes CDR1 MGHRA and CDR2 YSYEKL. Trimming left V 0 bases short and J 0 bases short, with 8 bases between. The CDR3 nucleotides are TGCGCCAGCAGCCAAGATCACCAGACTAACTATGGCTACACCTTC. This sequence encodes CASSQDHQTNYGYTF.

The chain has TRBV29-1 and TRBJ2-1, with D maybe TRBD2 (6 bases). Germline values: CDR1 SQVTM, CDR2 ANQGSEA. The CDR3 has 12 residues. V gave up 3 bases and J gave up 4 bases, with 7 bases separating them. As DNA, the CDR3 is TGCAGCGTTGATGCGGGGTACAATGAGCAGTTCTTC. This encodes CSVDAGYNEQFF.

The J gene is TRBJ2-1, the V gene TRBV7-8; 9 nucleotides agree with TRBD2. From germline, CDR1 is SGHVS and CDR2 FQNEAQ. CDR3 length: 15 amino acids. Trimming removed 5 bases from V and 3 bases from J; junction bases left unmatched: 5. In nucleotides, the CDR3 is TGTGCCAGCAGCCCCCGACTAGCGGTCTACAATGAGCAGTTCTTC. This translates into CASSPRLAVYNEQFF.

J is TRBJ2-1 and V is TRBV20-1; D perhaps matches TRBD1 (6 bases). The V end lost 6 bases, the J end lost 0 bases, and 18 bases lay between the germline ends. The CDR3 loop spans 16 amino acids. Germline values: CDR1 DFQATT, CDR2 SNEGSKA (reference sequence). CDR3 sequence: CSANSLSQGSYNEQFF. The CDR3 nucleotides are TGCAGTGCCAACTCCCTGTCACAGGGCTCCTACAATGAGCAGTTCTTC.